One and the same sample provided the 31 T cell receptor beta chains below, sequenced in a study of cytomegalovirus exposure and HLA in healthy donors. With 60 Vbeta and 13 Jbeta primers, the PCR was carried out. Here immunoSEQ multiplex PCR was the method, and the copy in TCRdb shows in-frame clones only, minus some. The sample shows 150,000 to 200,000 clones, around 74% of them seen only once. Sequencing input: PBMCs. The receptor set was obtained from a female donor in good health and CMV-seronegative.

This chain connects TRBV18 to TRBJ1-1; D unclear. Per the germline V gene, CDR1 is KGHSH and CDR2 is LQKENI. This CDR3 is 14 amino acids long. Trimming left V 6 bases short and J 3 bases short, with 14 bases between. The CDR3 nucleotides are TGTGCCAGCTCTCCTTCAACGAGGGACACTGAAGCTTTCTTT. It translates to CASSPSTRDTEAFF.

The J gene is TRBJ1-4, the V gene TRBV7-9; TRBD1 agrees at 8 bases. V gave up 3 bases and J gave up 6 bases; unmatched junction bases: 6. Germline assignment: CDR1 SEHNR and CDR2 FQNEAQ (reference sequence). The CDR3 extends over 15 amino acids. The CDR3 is CASSLIAGGDEKLFF. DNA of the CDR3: TGTGCCAGCAGCTTGATCGCAGGGGGCGATGAAAAACTGTTTTTT.

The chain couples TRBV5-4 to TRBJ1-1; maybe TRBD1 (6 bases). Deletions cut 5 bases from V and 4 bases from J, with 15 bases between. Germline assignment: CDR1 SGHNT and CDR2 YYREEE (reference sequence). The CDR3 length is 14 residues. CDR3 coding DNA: TGTGCCAGCAGTTTCCAGGGCAGGGGCACTGAAGCTTTCTTT. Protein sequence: CASSFQGRGTEAFF.

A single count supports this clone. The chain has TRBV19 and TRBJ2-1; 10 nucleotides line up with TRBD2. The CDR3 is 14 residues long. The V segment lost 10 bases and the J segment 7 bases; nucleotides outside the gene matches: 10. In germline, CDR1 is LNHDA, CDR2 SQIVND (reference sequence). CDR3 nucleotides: TGTGCCAATATCGGTTCTAGCGGGAGTAATGAGCAGTTCTTC. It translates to CANIGSSGSNEQFF.

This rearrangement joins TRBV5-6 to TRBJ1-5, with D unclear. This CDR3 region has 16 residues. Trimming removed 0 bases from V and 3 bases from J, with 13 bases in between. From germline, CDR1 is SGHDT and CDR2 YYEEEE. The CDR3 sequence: CASSLAAAQDNQPQHF. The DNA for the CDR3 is TGTGCCAGCAGCTTGGCGGCAGCCCAGGACAATCAGCCCCAGCATTTT.

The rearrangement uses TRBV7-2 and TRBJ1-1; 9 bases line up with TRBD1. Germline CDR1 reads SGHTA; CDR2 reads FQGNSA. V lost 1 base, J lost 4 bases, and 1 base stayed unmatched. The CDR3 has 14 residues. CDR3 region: CASSLVTGGTEAFF. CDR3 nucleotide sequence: TGTGCCAGCAGCTTAGTGACAGGGGGCACTGAAGCTTTCTTT.

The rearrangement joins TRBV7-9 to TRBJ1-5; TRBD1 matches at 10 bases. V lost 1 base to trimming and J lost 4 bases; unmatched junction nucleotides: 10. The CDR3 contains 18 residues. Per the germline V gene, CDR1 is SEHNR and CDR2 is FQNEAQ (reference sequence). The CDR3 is CASSLGDRGRGRNQPQHF. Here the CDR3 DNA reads TGTGCCAGCAGCTTAGGTGACAGGGGGCGAGGCCGGAATCAGCCCCAGCATTTT.

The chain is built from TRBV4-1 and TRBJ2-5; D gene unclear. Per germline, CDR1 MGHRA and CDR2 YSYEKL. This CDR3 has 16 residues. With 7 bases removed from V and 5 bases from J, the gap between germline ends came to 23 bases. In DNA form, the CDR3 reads TGCGCCAGCACCCCCACCGAAAAGGCTGTGAGGGAGACCCAGTACTTC. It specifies CASTPTEKAVRETQYF.

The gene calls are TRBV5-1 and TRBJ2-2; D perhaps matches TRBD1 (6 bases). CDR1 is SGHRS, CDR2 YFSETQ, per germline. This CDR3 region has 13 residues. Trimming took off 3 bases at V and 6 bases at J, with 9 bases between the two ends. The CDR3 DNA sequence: TGCGCCAGCAGCTACAGGGATCCCGGGGAGCTGTTTTTT. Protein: CASSYRDPGELFF.

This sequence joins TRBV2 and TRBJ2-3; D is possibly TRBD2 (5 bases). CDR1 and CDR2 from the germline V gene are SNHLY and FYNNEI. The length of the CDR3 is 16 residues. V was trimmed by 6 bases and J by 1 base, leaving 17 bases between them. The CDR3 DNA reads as TGTGCCAGCAGCGCCCAGCGGACCGTCCGCACAGATACGCAGTATTTT. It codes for CASSAQRTVRTDTQYF. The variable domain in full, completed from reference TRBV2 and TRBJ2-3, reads EPEVTQTPSHQVTQMGQEVILRCVPISNHLYFYWYRQILGQKVEFLVSFYNNEISEKSEIFDDQFSVERPDGSNFTLKIRSTKLEDSAMYFCASSAQRTVRTDTQYFGPGTRLTVL.

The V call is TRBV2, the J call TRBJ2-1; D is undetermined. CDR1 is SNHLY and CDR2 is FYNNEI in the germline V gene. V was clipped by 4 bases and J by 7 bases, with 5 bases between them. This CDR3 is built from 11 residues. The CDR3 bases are TGTGCCAGCAGTGCGTCTAATGAGCAGTTCTTC. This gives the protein CASSASNEQFF.

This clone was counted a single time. The CDR3 DNA reads TGTGCCACCCAGGGACAGGGGACGCAAGTGCCCCTCCACTTT. Residues: CATQGQGTQVPLHF. V and J are TRBV19 and TRBJ1-6; 10 bases align to TRBD1. The germline V gene has CDR1 LNHDA and CDR2 SQIVND (reference sequence). V lost 10 bases to trimming and J lost 13 bases; unmatched junction nucleotides: 13. There are 14 residues in the CDR3.

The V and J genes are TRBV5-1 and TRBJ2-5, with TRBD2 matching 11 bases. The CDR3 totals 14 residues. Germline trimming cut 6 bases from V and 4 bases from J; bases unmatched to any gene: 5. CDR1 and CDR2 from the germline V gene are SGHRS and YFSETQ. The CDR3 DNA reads TGCGCCAGCACCACAGGGACTAGCGGAGAGACCCAGTACTTC. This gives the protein CASTTGTSGETQYF.

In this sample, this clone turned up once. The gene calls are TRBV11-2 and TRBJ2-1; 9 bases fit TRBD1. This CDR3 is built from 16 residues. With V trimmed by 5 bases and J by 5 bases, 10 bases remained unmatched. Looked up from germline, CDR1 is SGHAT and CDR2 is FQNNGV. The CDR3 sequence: CASSHLGTGTNNEQFF. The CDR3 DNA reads TGTGCCAGCAGCCACCTGGGGACAGGGACCAACAATGAGCAGTTCTTC.

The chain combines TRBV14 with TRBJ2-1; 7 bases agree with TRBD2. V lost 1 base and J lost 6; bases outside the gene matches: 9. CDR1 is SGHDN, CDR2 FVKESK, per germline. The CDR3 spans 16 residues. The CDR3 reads CASSQAGLVALNEQFF. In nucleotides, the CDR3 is TGTGCCAGCAGCCAAGCAGGACTAGTAGCTCTCAATGAGCAGTTCTTC.

The CDR3 loop reads CASSQDYRGEKLFF. The CDR3 coding sequence is TGTGCCAGCAGCCAAGATTATCGAGGGGAAAAACTGTTTTTT. This chain links TRBV4-2 with TRBJ1-4; no clear D gene. Germline CDR1 reads LGHNA; CDR2 reads YNFKEQ. The CDR3 runs 14 residues. V was shortened by 0 bases and J by 8 bases, with 10 bases between the two germline ends.

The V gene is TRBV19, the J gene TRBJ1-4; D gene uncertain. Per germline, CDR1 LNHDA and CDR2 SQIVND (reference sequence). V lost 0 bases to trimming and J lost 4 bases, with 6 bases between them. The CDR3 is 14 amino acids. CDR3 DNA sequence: TGTGCCAGTAGTATAGACGGGAATAATGAAAAACTGTTTTTT. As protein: CASSIDGNNEKLFF.

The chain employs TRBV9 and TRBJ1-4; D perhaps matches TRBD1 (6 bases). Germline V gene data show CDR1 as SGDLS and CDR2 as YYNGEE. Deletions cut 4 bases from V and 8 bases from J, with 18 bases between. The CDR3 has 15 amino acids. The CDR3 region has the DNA TGTGCCAGCAGCTCTCAAGGGGGGGCCAGGGAAAAACTGTTTTTT. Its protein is CASSSQGGAREKLFF.

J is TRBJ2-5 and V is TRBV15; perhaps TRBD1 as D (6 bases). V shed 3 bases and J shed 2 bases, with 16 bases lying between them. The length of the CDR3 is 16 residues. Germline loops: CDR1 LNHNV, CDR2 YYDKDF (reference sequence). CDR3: CATSSRTRGSQETQYF. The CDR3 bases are TGTGCCACCAGCAGCCGGACGAGGGGGTCTCAAGAGACCCAGTACTTC.

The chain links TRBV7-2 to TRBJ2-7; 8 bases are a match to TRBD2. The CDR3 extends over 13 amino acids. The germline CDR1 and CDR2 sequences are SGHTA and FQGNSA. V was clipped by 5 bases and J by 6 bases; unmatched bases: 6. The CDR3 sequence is CASSLGTSFEQYF. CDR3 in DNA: TGTGCCAGCAGCCTTGGGACTAGTTTCGAGCAGTACTTC.

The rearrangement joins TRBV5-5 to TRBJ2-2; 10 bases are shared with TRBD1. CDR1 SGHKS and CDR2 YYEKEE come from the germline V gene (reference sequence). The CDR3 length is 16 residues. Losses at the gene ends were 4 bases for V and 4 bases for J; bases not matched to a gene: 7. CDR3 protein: CASSPGQGVATGELFF. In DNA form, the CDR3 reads TGTGCCAGCAGCCCTGGACAGGGGGTGGCCACCGGGGAGCTGTTTTTT.

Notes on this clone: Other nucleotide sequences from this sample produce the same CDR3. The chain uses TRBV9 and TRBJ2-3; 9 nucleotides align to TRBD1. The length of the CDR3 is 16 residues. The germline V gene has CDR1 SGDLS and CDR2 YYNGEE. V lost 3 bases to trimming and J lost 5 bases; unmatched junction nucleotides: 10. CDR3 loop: CASSGGTGRVQDTQYF. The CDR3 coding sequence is TGTGCCAGCAGCGGAGGGACAGGGAGGGTCCAAGATACGCAGTATTTT.

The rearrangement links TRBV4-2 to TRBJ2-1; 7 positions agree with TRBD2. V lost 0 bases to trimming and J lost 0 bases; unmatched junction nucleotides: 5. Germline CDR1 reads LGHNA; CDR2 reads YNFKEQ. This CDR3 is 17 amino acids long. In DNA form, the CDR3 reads TGTGCCAGCAGCCAAGATCCAGGACTAGACTCCTACAATGAGCAGTTCTTC. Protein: CASSQDPGLDSYNEQFF.

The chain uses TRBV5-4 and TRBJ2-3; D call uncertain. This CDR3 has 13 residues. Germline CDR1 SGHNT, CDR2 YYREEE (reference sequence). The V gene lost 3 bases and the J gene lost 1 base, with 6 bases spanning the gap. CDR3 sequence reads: CASSSERTDTQYF. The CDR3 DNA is TGTGCCAGCAGCTCGGAGCGCACAGATACGCAGTATTTT.

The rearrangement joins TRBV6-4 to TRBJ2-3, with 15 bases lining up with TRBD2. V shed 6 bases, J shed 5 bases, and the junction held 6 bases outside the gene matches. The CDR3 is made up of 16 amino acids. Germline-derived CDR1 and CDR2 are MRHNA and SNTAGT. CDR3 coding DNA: TGTGCCAGCAGCCTACGGGGACTAGCGGGAGGAGATACGCAGTATTTT. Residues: CASSLRGLAGGDTQYF.

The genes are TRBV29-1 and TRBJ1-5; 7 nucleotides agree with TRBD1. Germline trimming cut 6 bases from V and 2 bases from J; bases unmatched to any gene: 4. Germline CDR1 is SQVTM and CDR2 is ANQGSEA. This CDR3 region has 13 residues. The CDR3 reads CSVATGGNQPQHF. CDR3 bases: TGCAGCGTCGCTACAGGGGGCAATCAGCCCCAGCATTTT.

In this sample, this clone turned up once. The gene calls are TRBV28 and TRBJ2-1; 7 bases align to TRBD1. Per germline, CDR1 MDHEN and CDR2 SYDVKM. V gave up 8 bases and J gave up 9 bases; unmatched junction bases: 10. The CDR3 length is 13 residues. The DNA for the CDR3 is TGTGCCAGCGGCCACAGGGGCGGAGCTGAGCAGTTCTTC. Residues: CASGHRGGAEQFF. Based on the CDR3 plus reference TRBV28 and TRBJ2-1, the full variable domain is DVKVTQSSRYLVKRTGEKVFLECVQDMDHENMFWYRQDPGLGLRLIYFSYDVKMKEKGDIPEGYSVSREKKERFSLILESASTNQTSMYLCASGHRGGAEQFFGPGTRLTVL.

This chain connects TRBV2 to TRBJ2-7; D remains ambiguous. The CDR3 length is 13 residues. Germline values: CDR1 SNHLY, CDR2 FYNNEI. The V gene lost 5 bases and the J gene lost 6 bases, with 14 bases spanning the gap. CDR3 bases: TGTGCCAGCAGTTATTCTCAGCGAGGCGAGCAGTACTTC. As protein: CASSYSQRGEQYF.

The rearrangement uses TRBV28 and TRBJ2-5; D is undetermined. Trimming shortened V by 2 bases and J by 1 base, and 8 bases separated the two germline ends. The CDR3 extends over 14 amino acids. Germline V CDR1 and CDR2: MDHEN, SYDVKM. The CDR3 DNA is TGTGCCAGCAGTTTAGCCCGGGTCCAAGAGACCCAGTACTTC. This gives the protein CASSLARVQETQYF.

The CDR3 here is CASSQGQGTQYF. For the CDR3, the DNA is TGCGCCAGCAGCCAGGGTCAGGGTACGCAGTATTTT. The rearrangement joins TRBV4-1 to TRBJ2-3, with D tentatively TRBD1 (5 bases). V was shortened by 3 bases and J by 8 bases, with 9 bases between the two germline ends. Germline V gene sequence: CDR1 MGHRA, CDR2 YSYEKL. The CDR3 contains 12 residues.

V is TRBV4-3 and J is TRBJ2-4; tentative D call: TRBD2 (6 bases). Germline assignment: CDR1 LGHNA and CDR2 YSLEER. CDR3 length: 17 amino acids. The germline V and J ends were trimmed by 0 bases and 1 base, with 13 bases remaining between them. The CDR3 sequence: CASSQEWGEGAKNIQYF. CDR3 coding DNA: TGCGCCAGCAGCCAAGAGTGGGGGGAAGGGGCCAAAAACATTCAGTACTTC.